Listed here are 25 T cell receptor beta chains from one sample, sequenced in a study of T cell repertoires in cytomegalovirus infection. TCRdb re-called the reads with MiXCR, one entry per CDR3 protein. The sample includes approximately 500,000 distinct CDR3 sequences, approximately 16% of them seen just once. Sequencing was carried out using CD8+ T cells from PBMCs. These receptors were taken from a human donor in good health (CMV status not recorded). Some clones in this sample may be carry-over from other donors' samples.

This clonotype was seen ten or more times. V usage is TRBV2 and J usage is TRBJ2-7; D is perhaps TRBD1 or TRBD2 (5 bases each). V was trimmed by 7 bases and J by 6 bases, leaving 16 bases between them. Germline CDR1 and CDR2: SNHLY and FYNNEI. This CDR3 comprises 13 residues. The chain's CDR3 is CASTGEGRVEQYF. DNA for the CDR3: TGTGCCAGCACTGGAGAGGGACGGGTCGAGCAGTACTTC.

This clonotype was observed a handful of times. The genes are TRBV4-2 and TRBJ2-7; 7 bases line up with TRBD1. The CDR3 runs to 14 residues. The germline V gene has CDR1 LGHNA and CDR2 YNFKEQ. After removal of 6 bases from V and 6 bases from J, the junction contained 11 bases not matched to a gene. The CDR3 region is CASRRGTASGEQYF. CDR3 DNA sequence: TGTGCCAGCAGAAGAGGGACAGCCTCGGGCGAGCAGTACTTC.

This clonotype was observed at least ten times. The V gene is TRBV7-8, the J gene TRBJ2-1; D uncertain. Trimming removed 4 bases from V and 8 bases from J, with 15 bases in between. Germline CDR1 SGHVS, CDR2 FQNEAQ. The CDR3 has 14 amino acids. CDR3: CASSYLMGTDEQFF. Written as DNA, the CDR3 is TGTGCCAGCAGCTATCTTATGGGCACCGATGAGCAGTTCTTC. Combining the CDR3 with reference TRBV7-8 and TRBJ2-1 gives the whole variable domain GAGVSQSPRYKVAKRGQDVALRCDPISGHVSLFWYQQALGQGPEFLTYFQNEAQLDKSGLPSDRFFAERPEGSVSTLKIQRTQQEDSAVYLCASSYLMGTDEQFFGPGTRLTVL.

Comments on this clonotype: Here the CDR3 omits its conserved ending phenylalanine or tryptophan, so a read error is the likely source. The rearrangement joins TRBV4-2 to TRBJ2-1; D might be TRBD1 (6 bases). V was clipped by 4 bases and J by 9 bases, with 13 bases between them. Germline lookup yields CDR1 LGHNA and CDR2 YNFKEQ. This CDR3 comprises 13 residues. The CDR3, as DNA: TGTGCCAGCAGCCCAGGGGCGAGTGGTGAGCAGTTCTTA. This codes for CASSPGASGEQFL.

This clonotype was observed a few times. This chain connects TRBV6-6 to TRBJ1-6; D unresolved. The CDR3 sequence is 17 residues long. V was pared by 2 bases and J by 0 bases, with 11 bases between. The germline CDR1 and CDR2 sequences are MNHNY and SVGAGI (reference sequence). CDR3 amino acids: CASSYRPSSSYNSPLHF. In DNA form, the CDR3 reads TGTGCCAGCAGTTACAGACCGTCGAGCTCCTATAATTCACCCCTCCACTTT.

At least ten counts were recorded for this clonotype. This rearrangement joins TRBV7-8 to TRBJ2-7, with TRBD2 as a possible D gene (5 bases). CDR3 size: 13 residues. Germline-derived CDR1 and CDR2 are SGHVS and FQNEAQ. The V gene lost 3 bases and the J gene lost 2 bases, with 8 bases spanning the gap. CDR3 in DNA: TGTGCCAGCAGCTTCGCGGAGGCCTACGAGCAGTACTTC. Its protein is CASSFAEAYEQYF.

This clonotype has more than one count but fewer than ten. V usage is TRBV20-1 and J usage is TRBJ1-2; TRBD1 aligns across 9 bases. From germline, CDR1 is DFQATT and CDR2 SNEGSKA (reference sequence). The V gene end was trimmed by 0 bases and the J gene end by 4 bases; junction bases not matched to a gene: 18. The CDR3 consists of 19 residues. CDR3 sequence (DNA): TGCAGTGCTAGAGATCCAGGGGGGACAGGGTATTCGGTAGCCTATGGCTACACCTTC. This encodes CSARDPGGTGYSVAYGYTF.

This clonotype showed up just a few times. The V and J genes are TRBV30 and TRBJ2-1; TRBD1 is a possible D gene (6 bases). With 0 bases removed from V and 5 bases from J, the gap between germline ends came to 14 bases. CDR1 is GTSNPN and CDR2 is SVGIG in the germline V gene (reference sequence). The CDR3 consists of 15 residues. The CDR3 DNA reads as TGTGCCTGGAGTGTACTTGTCGGACAGCACAATGAGCAGTTCTTC. Translating gives CAWSVLVGQHNEQFF.

The chain uses TRBV24-1 and TRBJ2-3; 9 positions agree with TRBD2. The CDR3 runs 14 residues. V shed 9 bases and J 3 bases; nucleotides not matched to a gene: 6. Germline V gene lookup returns CDR1 KGHDR and CDR2 SFDVKD. The CDR3 sequence: CATLAGVTTDTQYF. In DNA, the CDR3 is TGTGCCACCTTAGCGGGAGTGACGACAGATACGCAGTATTTT.

This clonotype has a count of ten or more. The chain recombines TRBV25-1 with TRBJ1-1; no reliable D call. In germline, CDR1 is MGHDK, CDR2 SYGVNS. Trimming stripped 6 bases from V and 1 base from J, with 9 bases between. The CDR3 totals 13 residues. CDR3 sequence: CASRQRRNTEAFF. The CDR3 bases are TGTGCCAGCAGACAGAGGAGGAACACTGAAGCTTTCTTT.

The gene calls are TRBV2 and TRBJ1-2, with a tentative D call TRBD1 (5 bases). From germline, CDR1 is SNHLY and CDR2 FYNNEI. Trimming removed 9 bases from V and 2 bases from J, with 16 bases in between. The CDR3 contains 14 residues. CDR3 loop: CARERAGDNYGYTF. CDR3 DNA sequence: TGTGCCAGGGAGCGGGCCGGGGACAACTATGGCTACACCTTC.

CDR3 in amino acids: CATSDLSTAGATDTQYF. Written as DNA, the CDR3 is TGTGCCACCAGTGATTTAAGTACCGCAGGGGCCACAGATACGCAGTATTTT. The gene calls are TRBV24-1 and TRBJ2-3; D possibly corresponds to TRBD1 (6 bases). Germline V gene sequence: CDR1 KGHDR, CDR2 SFDVKD. Trimming took 1 base from V and 2 from J, leaving 15 bases between them. The CDR3 length is 17 residues.

This clonotype was observed a handful of times. The chain combines TRBV15 with TRBJ1-1; the D is unclear. Looked up from germline, CDR1 is LNHNV and CDR2 is YYDKDF (reference sequence). This CDR3 is 17 amino acids long. V was trimmed by 1 base and J by 2 bases, leaving 17 bases between them. CDR3 nucleotide sequence: TGTGCCACCAGCAGAGTAAACCGAGGAGCCTCTAACACTGAAGCTTTCTTT. Its translation: CATSRVNRGASNTEAFF.

J is TRBJ1-2 and V is TRBV19; D is undetermined. Per germline, CDR1 LNHDA and CDR2 SQIVND (reference sequence). The germline V and J ends were trimmed by 6 bases and 1 base, with 15 bases remaining between them. CDR3 length: 15 residues. The CDR3 region has the DNA TGTGCCAGTAGCCGAAGGTTCTTAGGTAACTATGGCTACACCTTC. It yields the protein CASSRRFLGNYGYTF.

The chain uses TRBV9 and TRBJ2-7; D is possibly TRBD1 (5 bases). Germline V CDR1 and CDR2: SGDLS, YYNGEE. V was pared by 4 bases and J by 5 bases, with 16 bases between. The CDR3 is made up of 14 amino acids. CDR3 residues: CASSPRWGGHEQYF. In DNA, the CDR3 is TGTGCCAGCAGCCCCCGATGGGGCGGCCACGAGCAGTACTTC. Complete variable domain (other parts from reference TRBV9 and TRBJ2-7): DSGVTQTPKHLITATGQRVTLRCSPRSGDLSVYWYQQSLDQGLQFLIQYYNGEERAKGNILERFSAQQFPDLHSELNLSSLELGDSALYFCASSPRWGGHEQYFGPGTRLTVT.

With regard to this clonotype: This could be a read error, since a much larger clone is one nucleotide away. The chain has TRBV28 and TRBJ2-1; D remains unclear. Germline CDR1 MDHEN, CDR2 SYDVKM. The CDR3 runs 17 residues. The CDR3 reads CARSLWGSRPAGAEQFF. DNA for the CDR3: TGTGCCAGAAGTTTGTGGGGATCCCGCCCGGCCGGTGCTGAGCAGTTCTTC.

At least ten counts were recorded for this clonotype. V gene TRBV27 combines with J gene TRBJ2-1; 7 positions match TRBD1. V dropped 5 bases and J dropped 3; count of bases not matched to a gene: 7. The CDR3 covers 15 residues. Germline loops: CDR1 MNHEY, CDR2 SMNVEV (reference sequence). The CDR3 loop is CASSPTTGIYNEQFF. CDR3 in DNA: TGTGCCAGCAGTCCAACGACAGGGATCTACAATGAGCAGTTCTTC.

This clonotype has at least ten counts. The V call is TRBV7-8, the J call TRBJ2-7; TRBD1 agrees at 9 bases. CDR3 length: 15 residues. V dropped 0 bases and J dropped 3; count of bases not matched to a gene: 3. Germline lookup yields CDR1 SGHVS and CDR2 FQNEAQ. The CDR3 spells CASSLAQGQGYEQYF. The CDR3 bases are TGTGCCAGCAGCTTAGCCCAGGGACAGGGCTACGAGCAGTACTTC.

This chain joins TRBV20-1 and TRBJ2-7; 10 bases line up with TRBD2. Unmatched junction bases numbered 4, after V lost 0 bases and J lost 5 bases. The germline V gene encodes CDR1 DFQATT and CDR2 SNEGSKA (reference sequence). The CDR3 covers 14 residues. The CDR3 DNA follows: TGCAGTGCTAGAGAAGCGGGAGGGCCCCACGAGCAGTACTTC. It codes for CSAREAGGPHEQYF.

The sample holds a few counts of this clonotype. V and J are TRBV4-2 and TRBJ2-5; 11 positions agree with TRBD1. V dropped 6 bases and J dropped 3; count of bases not matched to a gene: 3. Germline values: CDR1 LGHNA, CDR2 YNFKEQ. The CDR3 is 14 amino acids. CDR3 nucleotides: TGTGCCAGCAGGGGACAGGGGGGGAAAGAGACCCAGTACTTC. Its protein is CASRGQGGKETQYF.

The chain carries TRBV24-1 and TRBJ2-7, with D unclear. CDR1 and CDR2 (germline): KGHDR, SFDVKD. The V and J ends lost 4 bases and 7 bases respectively, with 13 bases between them. The CDR3 sequence is 13 residues long. The CDR3 here is CATSDLARPEQYF. CDR3 bases: TGTGCCACCAGTGACCTTGCCAGACCAGAGCAGTACTTC.

The CDR3 bases are TGTGCCAGCAGCGGAAAGGGACAGGACACTGAAGCTTTCTTT. The encoded protein is CASSGKGQDTEAFF. The chain employs TRBV7-6 and TRBJ1-1; 8 positions agree with TRBD1. Looked up from germline, CDR1 is SGHVS and CDR2 is FNYEAQ. V was clipped by 5 bases and J by 3 bases; unmatched bases: 5. The CDR3 runs to 14 residues. The full variable domain, with the rest looked up from reference TRBV7-6 and TRBJ1-1, is GAGVSQSPRYKVTKRGQDVALRCDPISGHVSLYWYRQALGQGPEFLTYFNYEAQQDKSGLPNDRFSAERPEGSISTLTIQRTEQRDSAMYRCASSGKGQDTEAFFGQGTRLTVV.

This clonotype has at least ten counts. The chain employs TRBV28 and TRBJ2-5; 9 bases fit TRBD2. V lost 5 bases to trimming and J lost 4 bases; unmatched junction nucleotides: 14. From germline, CDR1 is MDHEN and CDR2 SYDVKM. The CDR3 sequence is 17 residues long. The CDR3 DNA reads as TGTGCCAGCAGTACTCAAATCTTAGCGGGAGATAGAGAGACCCAGTACTTC. Translating gives CASSTQILAGDRETQYF.

In this sample, this clonotype turned up many times. This chain connects TRBV7-9 to TRBJ2-2, with 9 positions matching TRBD1. Germline-derived CDR1 and CDR2 are SEHNR and FQNEAQ (reference sequence). Trimming took 4 bases from V and 6 from J; bases not matched to a gene: 9. The CDR3 covers 16 residues. The CDR3 reads CASSSRTGEMAGELFF. The CDR3 region has the DNA TGTGCCAGCAGCTCCCGGACAGGGGAGATGGCCGGGGAGCTGTTTTTT. Together with reference TRBV7-9 and TRBJ2-2, the CDR3 gives the full variable domain: DTGVSQNPRHKITKRGQNVTFRCDPISEHNRLYWYRQTLGQGPEFLTYFQNEAQLEKSRLLSDRFSAERPKGSFSTLEIQRTEQGDSAMYLCASSSRTGEMAGELFFGEGSRLTVL.

J is TRBJ2-7 and V is TRBV12-3 or TRBV12-4; no clear D gene. This CDR3 spans 15 amino acids. The V and J ends lost 2 bases and 0 bases respectively, with 11 bases between them. The CDR3 nucleotides are TGTGCCAGCAGTTTAAGTGGACGGATCTCCTACGAGCAGTACTTC. As protein: CASSLSGRISYEQYF.